This TCR beta chain was recovered during a study of T-cell reconstitution after alpha-beta-depleted transplantation in children. Concerning this clonotype: Its specificity is not known. A junction end diverges from the germline sequence, so it may reflect a read error.

Findings and limits, study-wide: Reportedly, only several hundred clones from non-depleted graft cells drove alpha-beta T-cell counts at about two months. The origin of high day-60 TCRbeta diversity in some patients lay in surviving recipient T cells and thymic progenitors. It was newly produced T cells that mostly accounted for T-cell counts and diversity one year after transplant.

Library preparation (for TCRbeta) was performed with unique molecular identifiers. TCRdb reprocessed the PCR reads with MiXCR, giving one entry per CDR3 protein. The data hold about 240,000 distinct CDR3 sequences, with about 26% observed a single time. The receptor's source is a girl aged 2 to 10 with Fanconi anemia, due to receive a stem cell transplant. The sequences come from PBMCs, collected before TCRalphabeta/CD19-depleted stem cell transplant.

CDR3 DNA sequence: TGCAGCGTCGAAGGGTCGCGGGAATGCTTC. Translation gives CSVEGSRECF. The V and J genes are TRBV29-1 and TRBJ1-2; D is ambiguous. CDR1 is SQVTM and CDR2 is ANQGSEA in the germline V gene. The CDR3 extends over 10 amino acids.